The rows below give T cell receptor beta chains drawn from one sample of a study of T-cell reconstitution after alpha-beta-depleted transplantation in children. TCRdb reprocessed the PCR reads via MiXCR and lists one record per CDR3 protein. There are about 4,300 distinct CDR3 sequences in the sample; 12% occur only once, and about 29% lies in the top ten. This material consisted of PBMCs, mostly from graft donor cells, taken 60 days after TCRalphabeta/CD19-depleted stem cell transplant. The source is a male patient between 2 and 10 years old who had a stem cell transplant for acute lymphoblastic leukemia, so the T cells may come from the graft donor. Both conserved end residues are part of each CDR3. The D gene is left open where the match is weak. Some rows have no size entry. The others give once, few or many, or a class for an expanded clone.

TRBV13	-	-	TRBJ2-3	TGTGCCATGGGCCCCGGGCTTAGCTGCGCAGGATTAATCACAGATACGCAGTATTTT	CAMGPGLSCAGLITDTQYF
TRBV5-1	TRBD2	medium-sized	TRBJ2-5	TGCGCCAGCAGCTGGCCCTTGACTAGCGCGGAGACCCAGTACTTC	CASSWPLTSAETQYF
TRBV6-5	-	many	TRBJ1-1	TGTGCCAGCAGTTACGGAGTCGGTCTGAGGGGAGGCACTGAAGCTTTCTTT	CASSYGVGLRGGTEAFF
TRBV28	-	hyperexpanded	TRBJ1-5	TGTGCCAGCAGTCCCCTAGGGGGTAGCAATCAGCCCCAGCATTTT	CASSPLGGSNQPQHF
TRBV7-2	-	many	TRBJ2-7	TGTGCCAGCAGCCGCCACGGAGGGCGGGGGCCTGAGTCCTACGAGCAGTACTTC	CASSRHGGRGPESYEQYF
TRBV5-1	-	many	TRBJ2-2	TGCGCCAGCAGCGGTCTAGCAGGCGCCGGGGAGCTGTTTTTT	CASSGLAGAGELFF
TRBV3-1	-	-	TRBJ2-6	TGTGCCTGCTGCACGACGGGTCCCGGTTTCGGGGCCAACGTCCTGACTTTC	CACCTTGPGFGANVLTF
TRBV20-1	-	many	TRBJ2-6	TGCAGTGCTAGAGATGTTCGATTAAGACCTACCTCTGGGGCCAACGTCCTGACTTTC	CSARDVRLRPTSGANVLTF
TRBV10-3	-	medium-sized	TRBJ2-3	TGTGCCATCAGTGTAAACAGGCAAACGGGTACGCAGTATTTT	CAISVNRQTGTQYF
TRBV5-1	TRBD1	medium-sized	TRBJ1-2	TGCGCCAGCAGTCGGACAGGGTTGGATGGCTACACCTTC	CASSRTGLDGYTF
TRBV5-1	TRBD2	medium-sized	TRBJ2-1	TGCGCCAGCAGCGGCGGACTAGCGGGGCCTTCCTACAATGAGCAGTTCTTC	CASSGGLAGPSYNEQFF
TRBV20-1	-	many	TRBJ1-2	TGCAGTGCTAGAGGCCAGGGAGGGTATGGCTACACCTTC	CSARGQGGYGYTF
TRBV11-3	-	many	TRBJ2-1	TGTGCCAGCAGTCTTACCTATGACACGAATGAGCAGTTCTTC	CASSLTYDTNEQFF
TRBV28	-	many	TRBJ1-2	TGTGCCAGCAGTTCGGGACGGCGGAACTATGGCTACACCTTC	CASSSGRRNYGYTF
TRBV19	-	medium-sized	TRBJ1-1	TGTGCCACCCTACCCCACGGGGACATGAACACTGAAGCTTTCTTT	CATLPHGDMNTEAFF
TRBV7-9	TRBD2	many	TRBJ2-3	TGTGCCAGCAGCTTCCTAGCGGGAGGGCCATGGGATACGCAGTATTTT	CASSFLAGGPWDTQYF
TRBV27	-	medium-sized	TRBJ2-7	TGTGCCAGTTCTCCGTCGGATCCCCGCTACGAGCAGTACTTC	CASSPSDPRYEQYF
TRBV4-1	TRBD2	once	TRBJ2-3	TGTGCCATGGGCCCCGGGACTAGCTGCGCAGGATTAATCACAGATACGCAGTATTTT	CAMGPGTSCAGLITDTQYF
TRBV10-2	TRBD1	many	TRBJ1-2	TGCGCCAGCACCTCAACAGGGGGCGCCAATGGCTACACCTTC	CASTSTGGANGYTF
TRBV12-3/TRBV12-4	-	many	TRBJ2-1	TGTGCCAGCAGCCAAGCGGCCTCCCCTTACAATGAGCAGTTCTTC	CASSQAASPYNEQFF
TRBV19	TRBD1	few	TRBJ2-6	TGTGCCAGTAGTAGAACCGGGACAGGGGGCGGTGGGGCCAACGTCCTGACTTTC	CASSRTGTGGGGANVLTF
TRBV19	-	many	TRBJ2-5	TGTGCCAGTAGTATAGCCACCGGACAGTACCAAGAGACCCAGTACTTC	CASSIATGQYQETQYF
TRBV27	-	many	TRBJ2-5	TGTGCCAGCAGTTTGTTAGGGCTTCGAGAGACCCAGTACTTC	CASSLLGLRETQYF
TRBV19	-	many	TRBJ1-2	TGTGCCAGTAGTACCCCAGGACAGAACTATGGCTACACCTTC	CASSTPGQNYGYTF
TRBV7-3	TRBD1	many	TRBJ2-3	TGTGCCAGCAGCCTGGGACAGGGGAGGGCAGATACGCAGTATTTT	CASSLGQGRADTQYF
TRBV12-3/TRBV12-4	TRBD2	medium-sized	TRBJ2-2	TGTGCCAGCAGCCCCGGGACTAGCGGAATTATCACCGGGGAGCTGTTTTTT	CASSPGTSGIITGELFF
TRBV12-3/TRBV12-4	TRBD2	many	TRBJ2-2	TGTGCCAGCAGTTTCGGGGGGGCGTATACCGGGGAGCTGTTTTTT	CASSFGGAYTGELFF
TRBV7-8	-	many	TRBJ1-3	TGTGCCAGCAGCTTAGCGGCGGGTTACTCTGGAAACACCATATATTTT	CASSLAAGYSGNTIYF
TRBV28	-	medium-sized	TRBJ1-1	TGTGCCAGCAGAGAAAGGGCAGGTTTGGTGGCTTTCTTT	CASRERAGLVAFF
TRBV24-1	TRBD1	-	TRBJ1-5	TGTGCCACCAGTGGGACAGGGTGGCCTGATCAGCCCCAGCATTTT	CATSGTGWPDQPQHF
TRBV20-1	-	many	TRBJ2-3	TGCAGTGCCCCGCTCCCAGGGGTTGCAGATACGCAGTATTTT	CSAPLPGVADTQYF
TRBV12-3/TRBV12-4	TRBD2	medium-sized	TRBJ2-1	TGTGCCAGCAGTTTCTCCTCCGGGACTAGCAACAATGAGCAGTTCTTC	CASSFSSGTSNNEQFF
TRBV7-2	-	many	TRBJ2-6	TGTGCCAGCAGCCCATCAGGGGTTGGGGCCAACGTCCTGACTTTC	CASSPSGVGANVLTF
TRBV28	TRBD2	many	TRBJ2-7	TGTGCCAGCAGTTTATGGGCGGGAGGGCCGGGAGAGCAGTACTTC	CASSLWAGGPGEQYF
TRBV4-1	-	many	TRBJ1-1	TGCGCCAGCGAAATAAGACAGAAGGCTTTCTTT	CASEIRQKAFF
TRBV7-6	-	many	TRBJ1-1	TGTGCCAGCAGCTCCAGGGTGAACACTGAAGCTTTCTTT	CASSSRVNTEAFF
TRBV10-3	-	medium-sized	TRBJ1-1	TGTGCCATCAGTGAGTCGAAGATGAACACTGAAGCTTTCTTT	CAISESKMNTEAFF
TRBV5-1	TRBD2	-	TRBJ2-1	TGCGCCAGCAGCCCCGGGACTAGCGGGAGGAATGAGCAGTTCTTC	CASSPGTSGRNEQFF
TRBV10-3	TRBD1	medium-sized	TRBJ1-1	TGTGCCATCACTACAGGGGGCACTGAAGCTTTCTTT	CAITTGGTEAFF
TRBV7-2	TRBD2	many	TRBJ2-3	TGTGCCAGCAGCACCCGACTAGCGGGGGTGTACACAGATACGCAGTATTTT	CASSTRLAGVYTDTQYF
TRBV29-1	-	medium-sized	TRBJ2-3	TGCAGCGTTGGTCGGGACAGCACAGATACGCAGTATTTT	CSVGRDSTDTQYF
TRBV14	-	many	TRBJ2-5	TGTGCCAGCAGCCATCGACAGCAAGAGACCCAGTACTTC	CASSHRQQETQYF
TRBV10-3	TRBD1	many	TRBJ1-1	TGTGCCATCAGTTACCGGGACAGGGGAAGAAGTAGTGGGAAGAACACTGAAGCTTTCTTT	CAISYRDRGRSSGKNTEAFF
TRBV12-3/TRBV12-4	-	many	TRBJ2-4	TGTGCCAGCAGTCAGGGACTAGCCAAAAACATTCAGTACTTC	CASSQGLAKNIQYF
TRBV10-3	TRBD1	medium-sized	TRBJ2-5	TGTGCCATCAGCGAGACAGGGCGAGAGACCCAGTACTTC	CAISETGRETQYF
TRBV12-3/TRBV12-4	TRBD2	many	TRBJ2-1	TGTGCCAGCAGTCCTCACCTAGGACTAGCGGGGGCCTCCTACAATGAGCAGTTCTTC	CASSPHLGLAGASYNEQFF
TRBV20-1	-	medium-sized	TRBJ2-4	TGCAGTGCGCAGTGGGGGGGCCGGGGGAACATTCAGTACTTC	CSAQWGGRGNIQYF
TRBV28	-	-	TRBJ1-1	TGTGCCAGCAGGGGGGACGGGGTGAACACTGAAGCTTTCTTT	CASRGDGVNTEAFF
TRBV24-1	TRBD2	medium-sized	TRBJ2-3	TGTGCCACCAGTGAAGCGGGGGGGTTAGATACGCAGTATTTT	CATSEAGGLDTQYF
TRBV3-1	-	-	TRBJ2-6	TGTGCCACCTGCAAGCCGGGTCCCGGTTTCGGGGCCAACGTCCTGACTTTC	CATCKPGPGFGANVLTF
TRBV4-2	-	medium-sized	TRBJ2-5	TGTGCCAGCAGCCAAGAGACTGCCTTTCAAGAGACCCAGTACTTC	CASSQETAFQETQYF